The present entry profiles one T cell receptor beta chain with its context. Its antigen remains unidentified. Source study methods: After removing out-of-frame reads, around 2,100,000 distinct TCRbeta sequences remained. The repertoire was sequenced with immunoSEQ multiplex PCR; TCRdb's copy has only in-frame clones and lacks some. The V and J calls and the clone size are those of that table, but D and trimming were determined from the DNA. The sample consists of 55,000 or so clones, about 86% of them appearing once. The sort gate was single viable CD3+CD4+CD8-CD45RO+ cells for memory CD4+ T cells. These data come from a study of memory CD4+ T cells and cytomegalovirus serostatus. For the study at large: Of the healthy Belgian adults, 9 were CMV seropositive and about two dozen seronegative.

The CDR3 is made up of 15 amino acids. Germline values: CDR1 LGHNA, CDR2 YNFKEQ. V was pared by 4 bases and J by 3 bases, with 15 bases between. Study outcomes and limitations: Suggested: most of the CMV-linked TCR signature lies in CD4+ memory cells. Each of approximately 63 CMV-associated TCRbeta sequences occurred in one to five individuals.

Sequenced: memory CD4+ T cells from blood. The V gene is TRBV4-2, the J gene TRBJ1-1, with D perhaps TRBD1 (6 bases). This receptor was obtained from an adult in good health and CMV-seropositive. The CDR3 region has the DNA TGTGCCAGCAGCCTAAGGGTAGGGGGTCACACTGAAGCTTTCTTT. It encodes CASSLRVGGHTEAFF.